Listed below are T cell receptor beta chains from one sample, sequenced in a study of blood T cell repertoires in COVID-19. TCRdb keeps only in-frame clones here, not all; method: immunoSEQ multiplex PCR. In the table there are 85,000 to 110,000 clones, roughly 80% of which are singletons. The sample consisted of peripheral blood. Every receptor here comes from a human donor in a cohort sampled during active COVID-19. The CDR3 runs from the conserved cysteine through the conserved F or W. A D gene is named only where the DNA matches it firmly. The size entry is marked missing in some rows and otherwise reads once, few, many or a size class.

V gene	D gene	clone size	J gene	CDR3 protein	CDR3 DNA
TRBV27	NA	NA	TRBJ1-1	CASSLWGRGGMNTEAFF	TGTGCCAGCAGTTTGTGGGGGCGGGGGGGTATGAACACTGAAGCTTTCTTT
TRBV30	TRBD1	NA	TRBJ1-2	CAWSGQGPPGYTF	TGTGCCTGGTCGGGACAGGGGCCCCCGGGCTACACCTTC
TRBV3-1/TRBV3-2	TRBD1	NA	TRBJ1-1	CASSLGQGVGTEAFF	TGTGCCAGCAGCCTTGGACAGGGGGTTGGCACTGAAGCTTTCTTT
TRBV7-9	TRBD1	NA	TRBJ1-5	CASSSPGGQPQHF	TGTGCCAGCAGCTCCCCAGGGGGTCAGCCCCAGCATTTT
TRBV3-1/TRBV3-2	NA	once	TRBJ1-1	CASSHGVATEAFF	TGTGCCAGCAGCCACGGGGTTGCCACTGAAGCTTTCTTT
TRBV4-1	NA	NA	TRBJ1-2	CASSLQAGLYGYTF	TGCGCCAGCAGCCTCCAAGCAGGGCTCTATGGCTACACCTTC
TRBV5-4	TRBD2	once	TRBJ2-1	CASSLTAGAHNEQFF	TGTGCCAGCAGCTTAACAGCGGGGGCCCACAATGAGCAGTTCTTC
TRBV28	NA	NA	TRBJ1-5	CANSGRGPPQHF	TGTGCCAACAGCGGGAGGGGCCCGCCCCAGCATTTT
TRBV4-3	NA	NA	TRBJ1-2	CASSQDPGGVEGYTF	TGCGCCAGCAGCCAAGATCCCGGCGGAGTAGAGGGCTACACCTTC
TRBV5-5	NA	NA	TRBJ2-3	CASSRQELTDTQYF	TGTGCCAGCAGTAGACAGGAGTTGACAGATACGCAGTATTTT
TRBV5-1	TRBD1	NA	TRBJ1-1	CASSTQGDTEAFF	TGCGCCAGCAGCACCCAGGGGGATACTGAAGCTTTCTTT
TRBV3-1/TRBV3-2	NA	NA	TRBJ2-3	CASSPTRDTQYF	TGTGCCAGCAGCCCAACGAGAGATACGCAGTATTTT
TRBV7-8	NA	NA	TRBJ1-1	CASSPGQRNTEAFF	TGTGCCAGCAGCCCCGGACAGCGGAACACTGAAGCTTTCTTT
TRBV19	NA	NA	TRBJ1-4	CASLGQGGEKLFF	TGTGCCAGTTTGGGGCAGGGAGGCGAAAAACTGTTTTTT
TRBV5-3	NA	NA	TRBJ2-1	CARSLTVQEYNYNEQFF	TGTGCCAGAAGCTTGACGGTTCAGGAATACAACTACAATGAGCAGTTCTTC
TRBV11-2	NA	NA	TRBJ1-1	CASSLTGTLFMNTEAFF	TGTGCCAGCAGCTTAACAGGGACCCTATTCATGAACACTGAAGCTTTCTTT
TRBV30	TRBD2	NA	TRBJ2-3	CAWTSGGGTDTQYF	TGTGCCTGGACTAGCGGGGGGGGCACAGATACGCAGTATTTT
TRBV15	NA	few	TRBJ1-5	CATSRDRRRLNQPQHF	TGTGCCACCAGCAGAGATAGGAGGAGACTCAATCAGCCCCAGCATTTT
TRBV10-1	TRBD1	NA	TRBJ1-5	CARVPRGQGNQPQHF	TGCGCCAGGGTCCCGCGAGGACAGGGCAATCAGCCCCAGCATTTT
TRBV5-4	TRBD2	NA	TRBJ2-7	CASSTGLEGEQYF	TGTGCCAGCAGCACCGGACTAGAGGGCGAGCAGTACTTC
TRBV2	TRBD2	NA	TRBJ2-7	CARRAGSSYEQYF	TGTGCCAGGCGAGCGGGGAGCTCCTACGAGCAGTACTTC
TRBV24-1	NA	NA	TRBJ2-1	CATSDPRTAGDEQFF	TGTGCCACCAGTGATCCAAGGACAGCTGGGGATGAGCAGTTCTTC
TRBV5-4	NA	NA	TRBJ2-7	CASSHATVHEQYF	TGTGCCAGCAGCCACGCGACAGTCCACGAGCAGTACTTC
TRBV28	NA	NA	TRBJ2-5	CASGAETQYF	TGTGCCAGCGGGGCCGAGACCCAGTACTTC
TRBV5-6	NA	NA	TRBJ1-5	CASSLDRANQPQHF	TGTGCCAGCAGCTTGGACAGGGCTAATCAGCCCCAGCATTTT
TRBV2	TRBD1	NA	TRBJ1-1	CASSEVDRGLNSEAFF	TGTGCCAGCAGTGAAGTCGACAGGGGTCTTAATTCTGAAGCTTTCTTT
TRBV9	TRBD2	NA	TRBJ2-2	CASSVLAGPNTGELFF	TGTGCCAGCAGCGTATTAGCGGGGCCGAACACCGGGGAGCTGTTTTTT
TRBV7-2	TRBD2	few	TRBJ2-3	CASSFLSRLAGVGDTQYF	TGTGCCAGCAGCTTCCTCTCTCGGCTAGCGGGGGTTGGGGATACGCAGTATTTT
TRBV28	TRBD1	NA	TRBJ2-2	CASSLSSGTGNTGELFF	TGTGCCAGCAGTTTAAGTTCCGGGACAGGGAACACCGGGGAGCTGTTTTTT
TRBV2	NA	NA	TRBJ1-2	CASSEGRAGHRGYTF	TGTGCCAGCAGTGAGGGTCGGGCAGGGCATAGGGGCTACACCTTC
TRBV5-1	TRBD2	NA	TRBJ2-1	CASSLGGSSGGASYNEQFF	TGCGCCAGCAGCTTGGGCGGGTCTAGCGGGGGGGCTTCCTACAATGAGCAGTTCTTC
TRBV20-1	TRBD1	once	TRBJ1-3	CSARGQGSGNTIYF	TGCAGTGCTCGTGGACAGGGCTCTGGAAACACCATATATTTT
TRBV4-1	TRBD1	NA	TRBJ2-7	CASSQGTGGLSYEQYF	TGCGCCAGCAGCCAGGGGACAGGGGGGTTATCCTACGAGCAGTACTTC
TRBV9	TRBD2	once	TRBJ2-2	CASSVGTSGATGELFF	TGTGCCAGCAGCGTTGGGACTAGCGGGGCCACCGGGGAGCTGTTTTTT
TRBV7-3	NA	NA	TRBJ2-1	CASKAGTLGNEQFF	TGTGCCAGCAAAGCCGGGACTTTGGGCAATGAGCAGTTCTTC
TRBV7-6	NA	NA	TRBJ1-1	CASSRANLNTEAFF	TGTGCCAGCAGTCGTGCCAACTTGAACACTGAAGCTTTCTTT
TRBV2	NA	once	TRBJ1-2	CASSEVGTARRVKTF	TGTGCCAGCAGTGAGGTTGGAACAGCCCGTAGAGTAAAGACCTTC
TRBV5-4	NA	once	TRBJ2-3	CASSLKDRSTDTQYF	TGTGCCAGCAGCTTGAAGGACAGAAGCACAGATACGCAGTATTTT
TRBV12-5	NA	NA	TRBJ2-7	CASGLEADYEQYF	TGTGCTAGTGGACTCGAGGCCGACTACGAGCAGTACTTC
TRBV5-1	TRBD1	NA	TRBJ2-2	CASSPGQGSAGELFF	TGCGCCAGCAGCCCTGGACAGGGGTCCGCCGGGGAGCTGTTTTTT
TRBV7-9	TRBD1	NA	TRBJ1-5	CASSSGTAQPQHF	TGTGCCAGCAGCTCTGGGACAGCTCAGCCCCAGCATTTT
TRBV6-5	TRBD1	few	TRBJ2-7	CASSYRTGYEQYF	TGTGCCAGCAGTTACCGGACAGGCTACGAGCAGTACTTC
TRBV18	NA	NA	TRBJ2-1	CASSPPDSYNEQFF	TGTGCCAGCTCACCACCGGACAGTTACAATGAGCAGTTCTTC
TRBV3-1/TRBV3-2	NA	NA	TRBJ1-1	CASSQEGALLHTEAFF	TGTGCCAGCAGCCAAGAAGGGGCCCTTTTACACACTGAAGCTTTCTTT
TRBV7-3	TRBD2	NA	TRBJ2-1	CASSFTSGGTEQFF	TGTGCCAGCAGCTTTACTAGCGGGGGGACTGAGCAGTTCTTC
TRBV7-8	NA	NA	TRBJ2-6	CASSPTGTLLQGANVLTF	TGTGCCAGCAGCCCTACCGGGACACTCCTCCAGGGGGCCAACGTCCTGACTTTC
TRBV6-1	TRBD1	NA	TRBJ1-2	CASSETGQGFYGYTF	TGTGCCAGCAGTGAAACGGGACAGGGTTTCTATGGCTACACCTTC
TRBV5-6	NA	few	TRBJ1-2	CASSPPGEGLGYTF	TGTGCCAGCAGCCCACCCGGGGAGGGCTTAGGCTACACCTTC
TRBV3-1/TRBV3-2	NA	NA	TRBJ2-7	CASSQLSYEQYF	TGTGCCAGCAGCCAACTATCCTACGAGCAGTACTTC
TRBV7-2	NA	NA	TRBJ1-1	CASSLNPGDTEAFF	TGTGCCAGCAGCTTAAATCCGGGGGACACTGAAGCTTTCTTT
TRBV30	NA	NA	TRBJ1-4	CAWKFTTNEKLFF	TGTGCCTGGAAATTTACAACTAATGAAAAACTGTTTTTT
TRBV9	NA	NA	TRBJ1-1	CASSVAQNTEAFF	TGTGCCAGCAGCGTTGCACAGAACACTGAAGCTTTCTTT
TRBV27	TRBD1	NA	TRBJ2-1	CASSPPDRRRYNEQFF	TGTGCCAGCAGTCCTCCGGACAGGCGCCGCTACAATGAGCAGTTCTTC
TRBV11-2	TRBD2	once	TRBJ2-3	CASSPGGVLTDTQYF	TGTGCCAGCAGCCCCGGGGGGGTCCTCACAGATACGCAGTATTTT
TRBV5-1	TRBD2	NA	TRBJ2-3	CASKDLAGGKDTQYF	TGCGCCAGCAAAGATCTAGCGGGGGGGAAAGATACGCAGTATTTT
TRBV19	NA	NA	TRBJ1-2	CASTGSLERDYGYTF	TGTGCCAGTACTGGATCCTTGGAGAGGGACTATGGCTACACCTTC
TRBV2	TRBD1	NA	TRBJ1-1	CATSWDRTNTEAFF	TGTGCCACCTCCTGGGACAGGACGAACACTGAAGCTTTCTTT
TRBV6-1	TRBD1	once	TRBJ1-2	CASKPGGNYGYTF	TGTGCCAGCAAACCAGGGGGTAACTATGGCTACACCTTC
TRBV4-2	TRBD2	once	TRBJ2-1	CASSQGAGGPFNEQFF	TGTGCCAGCAGCCAAGGCGCGGGGGGGCCGTTCAATGAGCAGTTCTTC